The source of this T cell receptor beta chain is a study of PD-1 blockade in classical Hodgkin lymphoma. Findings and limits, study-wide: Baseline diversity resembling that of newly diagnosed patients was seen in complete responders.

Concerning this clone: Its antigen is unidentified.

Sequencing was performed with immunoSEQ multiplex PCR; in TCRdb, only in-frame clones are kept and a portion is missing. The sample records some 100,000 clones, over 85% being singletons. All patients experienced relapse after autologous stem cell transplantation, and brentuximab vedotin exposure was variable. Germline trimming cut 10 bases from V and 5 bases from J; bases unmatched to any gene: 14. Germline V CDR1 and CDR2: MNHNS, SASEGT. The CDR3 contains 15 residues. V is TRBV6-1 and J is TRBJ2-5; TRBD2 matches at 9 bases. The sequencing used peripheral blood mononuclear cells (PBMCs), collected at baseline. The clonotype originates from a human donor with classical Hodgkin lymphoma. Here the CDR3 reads CAISTLAGLWETQYF. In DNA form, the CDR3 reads TGTGCCATTTCCACCCTAGCGGGGTTATGGGAGACCCAGTACTTC.